This T cell receptor (beta chain) was identified during a study of CD8 T cells in ankylosing spondylitis. TCRdb analysed the 5' RACE reads with MiXCR anew, one entry per CDR3 protein. The sample has approximately 290,000 distinct CDR3 sequences, less than 25% seen once. This clonotype was seen a handful of times. Antigen: not known. Study-level findings and limits: Certain motif variants had earlier appeared in reactive arthritis synovial fluid and blood.

The TCR originated in a female donor with ankylosing spondylitis or in good health (not recorded which). Sequencing was done on a sample of blood, either unsorted or a sorted T cell fraction (not recorded which).

CDR3 bases: TGTGCCAGCAGTGAACCGGGACTAGCGGTCAATGAGCAGTTCTTC. Residues: CASSEPGLAVNEQFF. The chain uses TRBV2 and TRBJ2-1; 11 positions match TRBD2. The CDR3 is 15 residues long. Trimming took 2 bases from V and 6 from J; bases not matched to a gene: 3. Germline values: CDR1 SNHLY, CDR2 FYNNEI. Using reference TRBV2 and TRBJ2-1 for the parts outside the CDR3, the full variable domain is EPEVTQTPSHQVTQMGQEVILRCVPISNHLYFYWYRQILGQKVEFLVSFYNNEISEKSEIFDDQFSVERPDGSNFTLKIRSTKLEDSAMYFCASSEPGLAVNEQFFGPGTRLTVL.